This is a list of T cell receptor beta chains from one sample in a study of cytomegalovirus exposure and HLA in healthy donors. Data came from immunoSEQ multiplex PCR; TCRdb stores just in-frame clones and leaves some out. The sample records around 97,000 clones, around three quarters being singletons. Sequencing was performed on PBMCs. Source of these receptors: a woman between 18 and 30 years old in good health and CMV-seropositive. Both conserved end residues are part of each CDR3. Each record gives: J gene, clone size, V gene, D gene, CDR3 length, CDR3 DNA, CDR3 protein. D genes are given only for firm matches. Rows give clone size only sometimes, using once, few, many, or a class for an expanded clone.

TRBJ1-5,NA,TRBV18,NA,14,TGTGCCAGCTCATATGCAGGGGAAATGCAGCCCCAGCATTTT,CASSYAGEMQPQHF
TRBJ1-4,few,TRBV4-1,NA,14,TGCGCCAGCAGCCCGGGGGGAACTAATGAAAAACTGTTTTTT,CASSPGGTNEKLFF
TRBJ2-7,NA,TRBV5-1,NA,17,TGCGCCAGCAGCTCGGGGTTGAGGGGGGGAGGGCCGGGGGAGCAGTACTTC,CASSSGLRGGGPGEQYF
TRBJ1-5,few,TRBV7-9,TRBD1,14,TGTGCCAGCAGCTCGACAGGGGGCAATCAGCCCCAGCATTTT,CASSSTGGNQPQHF
TRBJ2-7,NA,TRBV19,TRBD2,16,TGTGCCAGTAGTAACGCTGTAGCGGGAGGGTCCTACGAGCAGTACTTC,CASSNAVAGGSYEQYF
TRBJ2-5,once,TRBV19,NA,14,TGTGCCAGTAGTATCAGGGGCGGAGGAGAGACCCAGTACTTC,CASSIRGGGETQYF
TRBJ1-2,NA,TRBV4-2,NA,16,TGTGCCAGCAGCCAACCCGGCGCAGGGGTCCGGTATGGCTACACCTTC,CASSQPGAGVRYGYTF
TRBJ1-3,NA,TRBV28,TRBD1,15,TGTGCCAGCAGTCAGACAGGGGGCGGCGGAAACACCATATATTTT,CASSQTGGGGNTIYF
TRBJ1-6,NA,TRBV13,NA,15,TGTGCCAGCAGCTTAGGTGGAGGGGTCAGGTCACCCCTCCACTTT,CASSLGGGVRSPLHF
TRBJ1-2,NA,TRBV5-4,NA,15,TGTGCCAGCAGCTTGGTGGGGGGGCCTAGCTATGGCTACACCTTC,CASSLVGGPSYGYTF
TRBJ1-1,NA,TRBV7-2,NA,15,TGTGCCAGCAGCGTAACCGCGGGAATGAACACTGAAGCTTTCTTT,CASSVTAGMNTEAFF
TRBJ2-7,NA,TRBV20-1,TRBD2,10,TGCAGTGCGGGAGGGCTCGAGCAGTACTTC,CSAGGLEQYF
TRBJ1-3,few,TRBV6-6,NA,14,TGTGCCAGCAGTCCCGGACACTCTGGAAACACCATATATTTT,CASSPGHSGNTIYF
TRBJ1-4,few,TRBV27,NA,14,TGTGCCAGCAGTTTAACCCAGTCGCCCGAAAAACTGTTTTTT,CASSLTQSPEKLFF
TRBJ2-7,NA,TRBV18,TRBD2,18,TGTGCCAGCTCACCAAACCATAGAAGCGGGAGCGGTTCCTACGAGCAGTACTTC,CASSPNHRSGSGSYEQYF
TRBJ2-3,NA,TRBV6-6,NA,14,TGTGCCAGCAGTTTTGGACTAAACACAGATACGCAGTATTTT,CASSFGLNTDTQYF
TRBJ2-3,NA,TRBV5-6,TRBD2,16,TGTGCCAGCAGACAAGGACTAGCGGAGGTGGTAGATACGCAGTATTTT,CASRQGLAEVVDTQYF
TRBJ2-2,NA,TRBV9,TRBD2,18,TGTGCCAGCAGCGTAGGGGTATTAGCGGGCTACCCGACCGGGGAGCTGTTTTTT,CASSVGVLAGYPTGELFF
TRBJ2-6,once,TRBV5-1,NA,17,TGCGCCAGCAGCTTGGCCCCTACAGGGTCTGGGGCCAACGTCCTGACTTTC,CASSLAPTGSGANVLTF
TRBJ2-1,NA,TRBV11-2,NA,15,TGTGCCAGCAGCTCCCCCCGGGGGTCCTACAATGAGCAGTTCTTC,CASSSPRGSYNEQFF
TRBJ2-5,NA,TRBV9,TRBD2,18,TGTGCCAGCGTCAATTGCCCCGCGGGAGGCGGGAGCGGGGAGACCCAGTACTTC,CASVNCPAGGGSGETQYF
TRBJ2-7,few,TRBV5-1,TRBD1,16,TGCGCCAGCAGCTTGGCCCAGGCGGACAGGGCCTACGAGCAGTACTTC,CASSLAQADRAYEQYF
TRBJ2-1,few,TRBV7-8,TRBD2,18,TGTGCCAGCAGCTCGGGACTAGCGGGGACTCTCTCCTACAATGAGCAGTTCTTC,CASSSGLAGTLSYNEQFF
TRBJ1-1,NA,TRBV10-3,TRBD1,16,TGTGCCATCAGTGAGTCGGGGACAGGGCTAAACACTGAAGCTTTCTTT,CAISESGTGLNTEAFF
TRBJ2-1,NA,TRBV23-1,NA,12,TGCGCCAGCAGTCAGCGGGACAATGAGCAGTTCTTC,CASSQRDNEQFF
TRBJ2-2,NA,TRBV5-1,TRBD2,16,TGCGCCAGCAGTCACAGGACTAGCGGGAGTCCCGGGGAGCTGTTTTTT,CASSHRTSGSPGELFF
TRBJ2-1,NA,TRBV5-1,NA,14,TGCGCCAGTGTCGAGGCAAACACCTACAATGAGCAGTTCTTC,CASVEANTYNEQFF
TRBJ2-6,NA,TRBV5-1,TRBD1,18,TGCGCCAGCAGCTCACCGGGACAGGGGGTCTCTGGGGCCAACGTCCTGACTTTC,CASSSPGQGVSGANVLTF
TRBJ2-2,NA,TRBV28,TRBD2,14,TGTGCCAGCAGTTTCACTAGCGTGGGCGGGGAGCTGTTTTTT,CASSFTSVGGELFF
TRBJ2-3,NA,TRBV19,NA,14,TGTGCCAGTAGTCCATACCCCAGGACAGATACGCAGTATTTT,CASSPYPRTDTQYF
TRBJ1-1,once,TRBV10-3,TRBD1,16,TGTGCCATCAGTGAGGCCGGGACAGACTTCAACACTGAAGCTTTCTTT,CAISEAGTDFNTEAFF
TRBJ2-5,once,TRBV19,NA,13,TGTGCCAGTAGTATAGATCCGCGAGAGACCCAGTACTTC,CASSIDPRETQYF
TRBJ2-3,NA,TRBV27,TRBD2,16,TGTGCCAGCAGTTTCCTGACTAGCGGGCCCACAGATACGCAGTATTTT,CASSFLTSGPTDTQYF
TRBJ1-1,NA,TRBV13,NA,18,TGTGCCAGCAGCTGGGTGACGTTGAGGGCGGGAGTAAACACTGAAGCTTTCTTT,CASSWVTLRAGVNTEAFF
TRBJ2-2,NA,TRBV6-6,NA,13,TGTGCCAGCAGACAGGGGAACACCGGGGAGCTGTTTTTT,CASRQGNTGELFF
TRBJ2-7,NA,TRBV20-1,NA,11,TGCAGTGCTAGAAGCGACCGGGAGCAGTACTTC,CSARSDREQYF
TRBJ2-7,NA,TRBV4-2,TRBD1,13,TGTGCCAGCAGCCCGGGGACAGTTTACGAGCAGTACTTC,CASSPGTVYEQYF
TRBJ2-3,NA,TRBV5-1,NA,16,TGCGCCAGCAGCTGGGGGGGGGCTAGCGGTACAGATACGCAGTATTTT,CASSWGGASGTDTQYF
TRBJ1-5,NA,TRBV2,NA,15,TGTGCCAGCGGGGGGGATAGTCATAGCAATCAGCCCCAGCATTTT,CASGGDSHSNQPQHF
TRBJ2-1,few,TRBV7-2,TRBD1,14,TGTGCCAGCAGCCGGACAGGCATCTACAATGAGCAGTTCTTC,CASSRTGIYNEQFF
TRBJ1-1,NA,TRBV7-9,NA,11,TGTGCCAGCAGCTCGCGGACTGAAGCTTTCTTT,CASSSRTEAFF
TRBJ1-1,NA,TRBV28,NA,17,TGTGCCAGCAGCCGTCCCCGAGGCGGGGCCATGAACACTGAAGCTTTCTTT,CASSRPRGGAMNTEAFF
TRBJ1-2,NA,TRBV6-5,NA,14,TGTGCCAGCAGTTACTCGGGAGCGGGCTATGGCTACACCTTC,CASSYSGAGYGYTF
TRBJ1-4,NA,TRBV28,NA,13,TGTGCCAGCAACCCGGTAACTAATGAAAAACTGTTTTTT,CASNPVTNEKLFF
TRBJ2-5,NA,TRBV5-1,TRBD2,15,TGCGCCAGCAGCTGGCGGGAGGGCCCGAGGGAGACCCAGTACTTC,CASSWREGPRETQYF
TRBJ1-5,once,TRBV18,NA,16,TGTGCCAGCTCACCACCTACGTCGACGGGGAATCAGCCCCAGCATTTT,CASSPPTSTGNQPQHF
TRBJ1-2,NA,TRBV11-3,TRBD1,16,TGTGCCAGGGAGGGGATACGCCAGGGGGATGGACATGGCTACACCTTC,CAREGIRQGDGHGYTF
TRBJ1-1,NA,TRBV19,TRBD1,14,TGTGCCAGTAGTCCGGGACAGCTGAACACTGAAGCTTTCTTT,CASSPGQLNTEAFF